One sample yielded the 5 T cell receptor beta chains listed below, sequenced in a study of T cell repertoires in cytomegalovirus infection. Each CDR3 protein is one row after TCRdb ran MiXCR on the reads. This table has some 97,000 distinct CDR3 sequences, about 22% appearing once. The sample taken for sequencing was CD8+ T cells from PBMCs. All receptors derive from a human donor in good health (CMV status not recorded). Some clones in this sample may be carry-over from other donors' samples.

This clonotype has a handful of counts. This chain joins TRBV12-3 or TRBV12-4 and TRBJ2-3; the match to TRBD2 covers 8 bases. The CDR3 contains 16 residues. The ends lost 5 bases at V and 5 bases at J; junction bases unmatched: 12. The CDR3 protein is CASSPPGGGAQDTQYF. DNA for the CDR3: TGTGCCAGCAGTCCCCCGGGGGGGGGAGCCCAAGATACGCAGTATTTT.

The rearrangement links TRBV7-6 to TRBJ2-2; 12 bases are shared with TRBD2. With 6 bases clipped from V and 3 bases from J, the junction kept 8 bases outside the gene matches. Germline CDR1 is SGHVS and CDR2 is FNYEAQ. The CDR3 is 17 amino acids. The CDR3 DNA follows: TGTGCCAGCAGGCCTGGGACTAGCGGGCCGTACACCGGGGAGCTGTTTTTT. Translation: CASRPGTSGPYTGELFF.

V and J are TRBV28 and TRBJ1-1; D is undetermined. With 3 bases removed from V and 5 bases from J, the gap between germline ends came to 7 bases. Germline V gene sequence: CDR1 MDHEN, CDR2 SYDVKM. The CDR3 contains 12 residues. The CDR3 reads CASSFPRTEAFF. Written as DNA, the CDR3 is TGTGCCAGCAGTTTTCCGAGGACTGAAGCTTTCTTT.

The chain has TRBV6-2 or TRBV6-3 and TRBJ1-5, with a weak D call TRBD1 (6 bases). Germline assignment: CDR1 MNHEY and CDR2 SVGEGT. The V end lost 5 bases, the J end lost 7 bases, and 12 bases lay between the germline ends. This CDR3 spans 13 amino acids. Here the CDR3 DNA reads TGTGCCAGCAGTCCCCACAGGGCCCAGCCCCAGCATTTT. It encodes CASSPHRAQPQHF.

This clonotype was seen a handful of times. V gene TRBV7-6 combines with J gene TRBJ2-2; D remains ambiguous. Germline V lookup: CDR1 SGHVS, CDR2 FNYEAQ. V dropped 8 bases and J dropped 4 bases, with 8 bases sitting between them. The CDR3 sequence is 12 residues long. CDR3 in DNA: TGTGCCAGCGGGATTTCCACCGGGGAGCTGTTTTTT. This translates into CASGISTGELFF.